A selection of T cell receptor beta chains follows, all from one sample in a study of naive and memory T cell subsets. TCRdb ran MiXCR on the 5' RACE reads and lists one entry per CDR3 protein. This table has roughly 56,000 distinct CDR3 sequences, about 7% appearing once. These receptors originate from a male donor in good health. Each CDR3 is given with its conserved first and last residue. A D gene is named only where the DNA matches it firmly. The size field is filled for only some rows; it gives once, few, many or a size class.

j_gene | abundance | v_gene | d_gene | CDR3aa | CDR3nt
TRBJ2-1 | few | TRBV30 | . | CAWRAGHHSPAQFF | TGTGCCTGGAGGGCGGGACACCACTCCCCGGCGCAGTTCTTC
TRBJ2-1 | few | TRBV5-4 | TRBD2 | CASSLEPGLAVNEQFF | TGTGCCAGCAGCTTGGAGCCGGGACTAGCGGTCAATGAGCAGTTCTTC
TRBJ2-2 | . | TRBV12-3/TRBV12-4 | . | CASSPQVYTGELFF | TGTGCCAGCAGCCCCCAGGTTTACACCGGGGAGCTGTTTTTT
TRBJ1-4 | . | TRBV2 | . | CASREQGSNEKLFF | TGTGCCAGCCGCGAACAGGGCTCTAATGAAAAACTGTTTTTT
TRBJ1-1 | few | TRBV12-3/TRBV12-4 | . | CASANPLNTEAFF | TGTGCCAGTGCGAACCCACTGAACACTGAAGCTTTCTTT
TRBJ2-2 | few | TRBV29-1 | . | CSVDLYGFTGELFF | TGCAGCGTTGATCTGTACGGGTTCACCGGGGAGCTGTTTTTT
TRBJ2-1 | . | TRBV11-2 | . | CASSPLSAWRSSYNEQFF | TGTGCCAGCAGCCCTCTGTCCGCCTGGCGAAGCTCCTACAATGAGCAGTTCTTC
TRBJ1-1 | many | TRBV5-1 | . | CASSPGTDNTEAFF | TGCGCCAGCAGCCCGGGGACGGATAACACTGAAGCTTTCTTT
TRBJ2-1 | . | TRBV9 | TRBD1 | CASSVGTNVGGRRETRYNEQFF | TGTGCCAGCAGCGTAGGTACGAATGTAGGGGGCCGACGCGAAACGCGATACAATGAGCAGTTCTTC
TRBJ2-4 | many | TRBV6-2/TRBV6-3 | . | CASSYDGLAKNIQYF | TGTGCCAGCAGTTACGACGGTTTAGCCAAAAACATTCAGTACTTC
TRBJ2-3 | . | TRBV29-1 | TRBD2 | CSPLVVSAGGSTDTQYF | TGCAGCCCGTTGGTCGTGTCAGCGGGAGGTTCTACAGATACGCAGTATTTT
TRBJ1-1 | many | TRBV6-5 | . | CASSYSYIGGTEAFF | TGTGCCAGCAGTTACTCGTATATTGGGGGCACTGAAGCTTTCTTT
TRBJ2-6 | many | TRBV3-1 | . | CASSQGLDPRSGANVLTF | TGTGCCAGCAGCCAAGGACTAGATCCCCGCTCTGGGGCCAACGTCCTGACTTTC
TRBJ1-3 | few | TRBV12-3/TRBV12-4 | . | CASSMTDSGNTIYF | TGTGCCAGCAGTATGACTGACTCTGGAAACACCATATATTTT
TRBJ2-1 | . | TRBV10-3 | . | CAITSTLEGSNNEQFF | TGTGCCATCACCTCCACCCTCGAAGGGTCCAACAATGAGCAGTTCTTC
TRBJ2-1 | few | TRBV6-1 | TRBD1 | CATAELSTGDAYNEQFF | TGTGCCACCGCAGAATTATCTACAGGGGACGCCTACAATGAGCAGTTCTTC
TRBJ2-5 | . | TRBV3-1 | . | CASSQGETQYF | TGTGCCAGCAGCCAGGGAGAGACCCAGTACTTC
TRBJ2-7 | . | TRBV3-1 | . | CASSQDSASLSYEQYF | TGTGCCAGCAGCCAAGATAGTGCTAGCCTATCCTACGAGCAGTACTTC
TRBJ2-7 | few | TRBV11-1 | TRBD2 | CASSFSGGSSYEQYF | TGTGCCAGCAGCTTCAGCGGCGGGAGCTCCTACGAGCAGTACTTC
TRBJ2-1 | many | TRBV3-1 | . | CASSQVMDNEQFF | TGTGCCAGCAGCCAAGTAATGGACAATGAGCAGTTCTTC
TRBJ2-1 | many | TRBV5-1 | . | CASSYPGEYSNEQFF | TGCGCCAGCAGTTATCCAGGGGAGTACAGCAATGAGCAGTTCTTC
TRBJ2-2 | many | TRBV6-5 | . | CASTAGGITGELFF | TGTGCCAGCACAGCGGGTGGGATAACCGGGGAGCTGTTTTTT
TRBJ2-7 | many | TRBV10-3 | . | CASRLVRENEQYF | TGTGCCAGCCGACTAGTCAGGGAAAACGAGCAGTACTTC
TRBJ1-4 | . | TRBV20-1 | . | CSAWATEKLFF | TGCAGCGCCTGGGCCACTGAAAAACTGTTTTTT
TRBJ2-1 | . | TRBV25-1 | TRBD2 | CASSLTGTSGRSYNEQFF | TGTGCCAGCAGTCTAACCGGGACTAGCGGGAGGTCGTACAATGAGCAGTTCTTC
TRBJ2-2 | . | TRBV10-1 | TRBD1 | CATQPGQGTGELFF | TGCGCCACTCAACCGGGACAGGGGACCGGGGAGCTGTTTTTT
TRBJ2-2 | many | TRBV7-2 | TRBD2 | CASSVGLAGTTGELFF | TGTGCCAGCAGCGTGGGGCTAGCGGGGACCACCGGGGAGCTGTTTTTT
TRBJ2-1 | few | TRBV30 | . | CAWGAGFQQFF | TGTGCCTGGGGAGCAGGGTTTCAGCAGTTCTTC
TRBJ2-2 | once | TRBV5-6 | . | CASRRTSVVNTGELFF | TGTGCCAGCAGGCGCACTTCCGTCGTTAACACCGGGGAGCTGTTTTTT